This entry describes one T cell receptor beta chain. Germline assignment: CDR1 ENHRY and CDR2 SYGVKD. This CDR3 has 15 amino acids. V shed 5 bases and J 3 bases; nucleotides not matched to a gene: 3. Per the study methods: Amplified reference gene primers provided the basis for estimating nucleated cell counts. The protocol was immunoSEQ multiplex PCR, while the TCRdb copy is restricted to in-frame clones and leaves out a portion. V and J calls and clone size are given by that table; D and trimming were obtained from the DNA. The repertoire has about 160,000 clones, more than 70% of them found once; the top ten carry roughly 15%. This sample is drawn from a study of blood T cell repertoires in COVID-19.

This sequence was found in a man between 18 and 29 years old with active or convalescent COVID-19. The chain carries TRBV10-3 and TRBJ2-1, with 11 positions matching TRBD2. Sequencing was performed on peripheral blood. The CDR3 sequence: CAISTGTSGYNEQFF. CDR3 DNA: TGTGCCATCAGTACCGGGACTAGCGGCTACAATGAGCAGTTCTTC.